This T cell receptor (beta chain) was observed in a study of T-cell memory formation after mild COVID-19. Notes on the study in general: Clones shrinking from day 15 to 85 showed even CD4/CD8 mixes; later expanders tilted CD4+.

TCRdb reprocessed the 5' RACE reads with MiXCR, giving one entry per CDR3 protein. The sample lists some 450,000 distinct CDR3 sequences; approximately 19% were seen once. Comments on this clonotype: The antigen is undetermined.

The germline V and J ends were trimmed by 2 bases and 2 bases, with 13 bases remaining between them. CDR3 size: 16 residues. From germline, CDR1 is SEHNR and CDR2 FQNEAQ (reference sequence). The receptor's source is a man aged 18 to 30 who had mild COVID-19 (a few samples of this study predate the infection). Cell type and time point are not known. This sequence joins TRBV7-9 and TRBJ2-1, with D possibly matching TRBD2 (5 bases). Source material: PBMCs or a T cell subset sorted from them (not recorded which). CDR3 sequence: CASSLWLAGTYNEQFF. The DNA for the CDR3 is TGTGCCAGCAGCTTATGGCTAGCCGGGACCTACAATGAGCAGTTCTTC.